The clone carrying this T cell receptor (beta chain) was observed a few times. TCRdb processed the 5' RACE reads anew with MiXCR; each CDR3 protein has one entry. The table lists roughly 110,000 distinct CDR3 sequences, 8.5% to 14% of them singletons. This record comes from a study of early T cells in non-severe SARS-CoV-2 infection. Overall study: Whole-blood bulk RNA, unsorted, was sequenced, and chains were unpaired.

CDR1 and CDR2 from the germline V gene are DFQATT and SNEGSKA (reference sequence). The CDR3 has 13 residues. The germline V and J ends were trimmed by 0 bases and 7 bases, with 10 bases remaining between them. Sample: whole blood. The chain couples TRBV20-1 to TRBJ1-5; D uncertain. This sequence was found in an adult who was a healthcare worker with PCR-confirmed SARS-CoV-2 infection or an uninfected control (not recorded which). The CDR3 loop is CSAREVLKQPQHF. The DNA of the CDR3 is TGCAGTGCTAGAGAAGTTCTAAAACAGCCCCAGCATTTT.